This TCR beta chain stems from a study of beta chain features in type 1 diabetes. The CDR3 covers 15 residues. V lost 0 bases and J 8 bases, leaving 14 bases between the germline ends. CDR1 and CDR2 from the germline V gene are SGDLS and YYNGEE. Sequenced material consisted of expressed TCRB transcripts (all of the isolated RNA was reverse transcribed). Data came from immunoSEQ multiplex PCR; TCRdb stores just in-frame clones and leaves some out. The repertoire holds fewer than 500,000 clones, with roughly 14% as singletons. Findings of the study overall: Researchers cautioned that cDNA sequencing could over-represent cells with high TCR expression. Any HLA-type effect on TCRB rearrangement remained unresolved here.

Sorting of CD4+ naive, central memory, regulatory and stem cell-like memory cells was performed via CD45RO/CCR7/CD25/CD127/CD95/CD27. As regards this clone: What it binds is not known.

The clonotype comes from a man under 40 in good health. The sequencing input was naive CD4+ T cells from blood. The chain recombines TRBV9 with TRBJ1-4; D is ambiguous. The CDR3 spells CASSVASGYGEKLFF. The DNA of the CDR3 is TGTGCCAGCAGCGTAGCTTCGGGTTACGGCGAAAAACTGTTTTTT. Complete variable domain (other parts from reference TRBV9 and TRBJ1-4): DSGVTQTPKHLITATGQRVTLRCSPRSGDLSVYWYQQSLDQGLQFLIQYYNGEERAKGNILERFSAQQFPDLHSELNLSSLELGDSALYFCASSVASGYGEKLFFGSGTQLSVL.